Sequencing of this T cell receptor (beta chain) was carried out in a study of CD8 T cells in ankylosing spondylitis. Whole-study results and caveats: Seemingly characteristic of ankylosing spondylitis blood was a TCR beta motif consisting of under 10 highly homologous variants.

The V and J ends lost 5 bases and 0 bases respectively, with 17 bases between them. Germline CDR1 and CDR2: SEHNR and FQNEAQ (reference sequence). The CDR3 consists of 16 residues. A quantitative 5'-RACE method, one with molecular barcodes, was used to make TCR beta libraries. MiXCR, run by TCRdb on the 5' RACE reads, gives a single entry per CDR3 protein. The table records approximately 500,000 distinct CDR3 sequences, about 13% of them present only once. The table lists this clonotype with a few counts. What it binds is unknown. The sample was blood, either unsorted or a sorted T cell fraction (not recorded which). The chain couples TRBV7-9 to TRBJ2-7, with a tentative D call TRBD1 (5 bases). The TCR sequence derives from a male donor with ankylosing spondylitis. The DNA for the CDR3 is TGTGCCAGCAGCCCCCCCGGTTTGACAGACTCCTACGAGCAGTACTTC. It codes for CASSPPGLTDSYEQYF. The entire variable domain, with the rest obtained from reference TRBV7-9 and TRBJ2-7, is as follows: DTGVSQNPRHKITKRGQNVTFRCDPISEHNRLYWYRQTLGQGPEFLTYFQNEAQLEKSRLLSDRFSAERPKGSFSTLEIQRTEQGDSAMYLCASSPPGLTDSYEQYFGPGTRLTVT.